This TCR beta chain appears in the sequencing data of a study of CD8+ T cells in alopecia areata. Study-wide points: Normal skin contains resident alphabeta T cells, and these are also sequenced in scalp samples.

Concerning this clone: Its antigen is unknown.

Sorting from PBMCs produced CD4+ and CD8+ T cells. The length of the CDR3 is 13 residues. Germline CDR1 reads LNHNV; CDR2 reads YYDKDF (reference sequence). V lost 3 bases, J lost 1 base, and 6 bases lay in between. Investigators isolated RNA and reverse transcribed it into cDNA to act as the sequencing template. The method was immunoSEQ multiplex PCR; TCRdb's version includes in-frame clones alone and lacks a portion of them. The profile shows about 140,000 clones, 55% of them singletons. The chain employs TRBV15 and TRBJ1-1, with a possible D match to TRBD1 (6 bases). Specimen: CD4+ T cells sorted from blood. The TCR comes from a human donor in good health. The CDR3 DNA follows: TGTGCCACCAGCAGGGGGGCGAACACTGAAGCTTTCTTT. It encodes CATSRGANTEAFF.